The source of this TCR beta chain is a study of shared clonotypes between healthy human individuals. Study in general: The cohort comprised a couple of women and three men. Their ages spanned 18 to 49 years.

This CDR3 has 14 amino acids. V lost 4 bases and J lost 0; bases outside the gene matches: 4. Germline V lookup: CDR1 SGHNT, CDR2 YYREEE (reference sequence). Points from the study as a whole: Sequencing of the sorted subsets was shown by rarefaction to be incomplete despite large depth.

About this clone: Antigen specificity is unknown.

Sequencing used immunoSEQ multiplex PCR; TCRdb keeps in-frame clones, though not all of them. The sample shows about 2.1 million clones, about 93% of them seen only once. Naive CD8 cells were CD45RO-negative, positively selected for CCR7, excluding terminally differentiated effector memory CD45RA+ cells. The sequence was obtained from a man aged 18 to 30 in good health. Some clones in this sample may be carry-over from other donors' samples. This chain joins TRBV5-4 and TRBJ2-7, with 7 positions matching TRBD1. The material sequenced was naive CD8+ T cells from PBMCs. In DNA form, the CDR3 reads TGTGCCAGCAGCAAGGGACAGAGCTCCTACGAGCAGTACTTC. Translation gives CASSKGQSSYEQYF.